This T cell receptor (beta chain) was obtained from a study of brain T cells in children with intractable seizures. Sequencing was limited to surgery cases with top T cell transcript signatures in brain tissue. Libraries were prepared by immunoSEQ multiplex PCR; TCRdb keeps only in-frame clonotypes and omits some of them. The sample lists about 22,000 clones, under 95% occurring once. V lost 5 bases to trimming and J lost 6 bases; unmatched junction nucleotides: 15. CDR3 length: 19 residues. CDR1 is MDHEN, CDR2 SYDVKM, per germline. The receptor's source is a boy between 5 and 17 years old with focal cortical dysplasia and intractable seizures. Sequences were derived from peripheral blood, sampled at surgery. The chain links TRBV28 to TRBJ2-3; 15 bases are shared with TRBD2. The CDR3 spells CASSPLRTSGGARSDTQYF. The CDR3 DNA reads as TGTGCCAGCAGTCCCCTAAGGACTAGCGGGGGGGCCCGGAGCGATACGCAGTATTTT. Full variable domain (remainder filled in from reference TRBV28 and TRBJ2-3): DVKVTQSSRYLVKRTGEKVFLECVQDMDHENMFWYRQDPGLGLRLIYFSYDVKMKEKGDIPEGYSVSREKKERFSLILESASTNQTSMYLCASSPLRTSGGARSDTQYFGPGTRLTVL.